A single sample is the source of the 27 T cell receptor beta chains below, sequenced in a study of regulatory T cells in long-lasting Graves disease. Time point reported: persistent/refractory GD, antithyroid drugs over 5 years with positive TRAb. The TCR library was made from RNA that had been extracted from PBMCs in TRIzol. Relying on iRepertoire HTBI primers and Arm-PCR of CDR3 regions, the team built TCR beta libraries. TCRdb re-analysed the multiplex PCR reads in MiXCR, keeping a single row per CDR3 protein. The data show about 470,000 distinct CDR3 sequences, around 20% seen once. This sample comprised peripheral blood mononuclear cells (PBMCs), obtained when the disease was refractory, from a patient treated with antithyroid drugs. The receptors here all came from a female donor with Graves disease.

This clonotype was counted ten times or more. The V and J genes are TRBV7-2 and TRBJ2-2, with 14 bases that match TRBD2. The V gene end was trimmed by 1 base and the J gene end by 0 bases; junction bases not matched to a gene: 4. CDR1 is SGHTA, CDR2 FQGNSA, per germline. The CDR3 totals 19 residues. As DNA, the CDR3 is TGTGCCAGCAGCTTAGTGGTGACTAGCGGGAGGGCGAACACCGGGGAGCTGTTTTTT. Translating it yields CASSLVVTSGRANTGELFF.

In its sample, this clonotype was seen many times. The chain is built from TRBV10-3 and TRBJ2-5; 15 nucleotides match TRBD2. The germline V gene encodes CDR1 ENHRY and CDR2 SYGVKD. The CDR3 loop spans 18 amino acids. The ends lost 0 bases at V and 2 bases at J; junction bases unmatched: 4. This CDR3 reads CAISESGLAGGPQETQYF. The CDR3 DNA reads TGTGCCATCAGTGAGTCAGGACTAGCGGGAGGGCCTCAAGAGACCCAGTACTTC.

This chain connects TRBV3-1 to TRBJ2-7; D ambiguous. V lost 6 bases and J 7 bases, leaving 13 bases between the germline ends. The germline V gene has CDR1 LGHDT and CDR2 YNNKEL (reference sequence). The CDR3 has 12 residues. The CDR3 sequence is CASRGYTREQYF. In nucleotides, the CDR3 is TGTGCCAGCAGGGGCTATACGCGGGAGCAGTACTTC.

Many counts were recorded for this clonotype. The rearrangement links TRBV7-9 to TRBJ2-5; D uncertain. The CDR3 sequence is 12 residues long. Looked up from germline, CDR1 is SEHNR and CDR2 is FQNEAQ (reference sequence). Trimming left V 6 bases short and J 2 bases short, with 7 bases between. CDR3 loop: CASRWLQETQYF. DNA for the CDR3: TGTGCCAGCAGGTGGTTACAAGAGACCCAGTACTTC. The complete variable domain, with remaining parts taken from reference TRBV7-9 and TRBJ2-5, reads DTGVSQNPRHKITKRGQNVTFRCDPISEHNRLYWYRQTLGQGPEFLTYFQNEAQLEKSRLLSDRFSAERPKGSFSTLEIQRTEQGDSAMYLCASRWLQETQYFGPGTRLLVL.

In its sample, this clonotype was seen a few times. A read error is possible here, since a much larger clone lies one base away. The V gene is TRBV10-3, the J gene TRBJ2-7, with 13 bases matching TRBD2. V was clipped by 7 bases and J by 3 bases; unmatched bases: 12. Germline CDR1 ENHRY, CDR2 SYGVKD. The CDR3 loop spans 17 amino acids. The DNA of the CDR3 is TGTGCCATCAAGGGGACTAGCGGGAACAGAGAGAGCTACGAGCAGTACTTC. It codes for CAIKGTSGNRESYEQYF.

Many counts were recorded for this clonotype. The chain joins TRBV6-1 to TRBJ1-1, with a weak D call TRBD1 (5 bases). V shed 4 bases and J shed 5 bases, with 14 bases lying between them. Germline V gives CDR1 MNHNS, CDR2 SASEGT. This CDR3 spans 14 amino acids. CDR3 protein: CASSVSSGPTEAFF. CDR3 DNA: TGTGCCAGCAGTGTATCGTCAGGGCCGACTGAAGCTTTCTTT.

This clonotype was detected a few times. This rearrangement joins TRBV9 to TRBJ2-7, with D possibly being TRBD1 (5 bases). Trimming took 0 bases from V and 1 from J, leaving 8 bases between them. The CDR3 runs 14 residues. The germline CDR1 and CDR2 sequences are SGDLS and YYNGEE. In DNA, the CDR3 is TGTGCCAGCAGCGTAGGCGACAGATCCTACGAGCAGTACTTC. Translating gives CASSVGDRSYEQYF.

The CDR3 here is CATSPSKAVYGYTF. In DNA form, the CDR3 reads TGTGCCACCAGCCCCAGCAAAGCTGTCTATGGCTACACCTTC. The rearrangement uses TRBV15 and TRBJ1-2; D gene ambiguous. V was shortened by 5 bases and J by 4 bases, with 14 bases between the two germline ends. Germline V gene lookup returns CDR1 LNHNV and CDR2 YYDKDF (reference sequence). The CDR3 length is 14 residues.

This clonotype was found many times. CDR3 sequence (DNA): TGTGCCAGCAGTTACGTCGCCTCCTATGGCTACACCTTC. Its translation is CASSYVASYGYTF. J is TRBJ1-2 and V is TRBV6-2 or TRBV6-3; no firm D call. Looked up from germline, CDR1 is MNHEY and CDR2 is SVGEGT. The CDR3 has 13 residues. Trimming removed 2 bases from V and 4 bases from J, with 8 bases in between.

A remark on this clonotype: A junction end diverges from the germline sequence, so it may reflect a read error. The genes are TRBV19 and TRBJ2-5; 7 bases map to TRBD2. The germline CDR1 and CDR2 sequences are LNHDA and SQIVND (reference sequence). The length of the CDR3 is 13 residues. The CDR3 DNA reads TGTGCCAGTAGTCCTCGGGAGGCAGAGGCCCAGTACTTC. Translation gives CASSPREAEAQYF.

This clonotype was detected a few times. V gene TRBV5-1 combines with J gene TRBJ2-1; 7 bases are shared with TRBD2. This CDR3 has 17 residues. Germline-derived CDR1 and CDR2 are SGHRS and YFSETQ. The J segment lost 3 bases and the V segment lost 0 bases, leaving 9 bases of the junction unmatched. The CDR3 region is CASSLVFGTTIYNEQFF. The CDR3 coding sequence is TGCGCCAGCAGCTTGGTGTTTGGGACTACAATCTACAATGAGCAGTTCTTC.

Concerning this clonotype itself: One base away lies a much larger clone, so this may be a sequencing read error. The V gene is TRBV6-4, the J gene TRBJ1-5, with D perhaps matching TRBD1 (6 bases). The length of the CDR3 is 17 residues. Between the trimmed V and J ends, which lost 5 bases and 3 bases, there was a span of 20 bases. Per the germline V gene, CDR1 is MRHNA and CDR2 is SNTAGT. The CDR3 DNA reads as TGTGCCAGCAGTTACCGCCCCGCGGGACATCTCAATCAGCCCCAGCATTTT. Translation gives CASSYRPAGHLNQPQHF.

Concerning this clonotype itself: A much bigger clone sits one base away, suggesting this may be a read error. The rearrangement links TRBV28 to TRBJ2-2, with D unresolved. There are 14 residues in the CDR3. The germline CDR1 and CDR2 sequences are MDHEN and SYDVKM. In DNA form, the CDR3 reads TGTGCCAGCAGTTCGGATCCGAACATCGGGGAGCTGTTTTTT. Its translation is CASSSDPNIGELFF.

This clonotype has a count of ten or more. The CDR3 DNA reads TGCAGCGTTCCGAGCGGGAGAGGTTACGAGCAGTACTTC. Translated: CSVPSGRGYEQYF. The chain carries TRBV29-1 and TRBJ2-7; 8 bases match TRBD2. With 5 bases clipped from V and 4 bases from J, the junction kept 7 bases outside the gene matches. The CDR3 is made up of 13 amino acids. Germline V gives CDR1 SQVTM, CDR2 ANQGSEA.

At least ten counts were recorded for this clonotype. The DNA for the CDR3 is TGTGCCAGCAGTTACACGGGACGCGACAGCTCTGGAAACACCATATATTTT. Translated: CASSYTGRDSSGNTIYF. The gene calls are TRBV6-2 or TRBV6-3 and TRBJ1-3; perhaps TRBD1 as D (5 bases). From germline, CDR1 is MNHEY and CDR2 SVGEGT. The CDR3 extends over 17 amino acids. Trimming cost V 2 bases and J 0 bases, with 14 bases left between them.

This rearrangement joins TRBV20-1 to TRBJ2-7, with TRBD2 as a possible D gene (7 bases). Trimming took off 4 bases at V and 1 base at J, with 14 bases between the two ends. Germline loops: CDR1 DFQATT, CDR2 SNEGSKA (reference sequence). CDR3 length: 14 amino acids. The CDR3 DNA reads as TGCAGTGCTATCCCGGGGGGCCAGTCCTACGAGCAGTACTTC. Translating it yields CSAIPGGQSYEQYF.

This clonotype was recorded only once. The chain links TRBV7-3 to TRBJ2-1; 7 bases align to TRBD1. Trimming removed 3 bases from V and 9 bases from J; junction bases left unmatched: 11. CDR1 is SGHTA and CDR2 is FQGTGA in the germline V gene. There are 15 residues in the CDR3. CDR3 coding DNA: TGTGCCAGCAGCTTCCCAGACAGGGAAAAGGGTGAGCAGTTCTTC. Its protein is CASSFPDREKGEQFF.

There are many counts of this clonotype. V is TRBV11-2 and J is TRBJ2-5; a possible D gene is TRBD2 (7 bases). Germline loops: CDR1 SGHAT, CDR2 FQNNGV. Trimming took off 1 base at V and 7 bases at J, with 16 bases between the two ends. This CDR3 is built from 15 residues. The CDR3 protein is CASSLVVPGGGTQYF. The CDR3 region has the DNA TGTGCCAGCAGCTTAGTTGTTCCGGGGGGCGGGACCCAGTACTTC.

The table lists this clonotype with many counts. The chain joins TRBV6-1 to TRBJ1-2; maybe TRBD1 (6 bases). This CDR3 is 17 amino acids long. In germline, CDR1 is MNHNS, CDR2 SASEGT. V was clipped by 10 bases and J by 4 bases, with 28 bases between them. The CDR3 coding sequence is TGTGCCACTTCCCTTAAGGACAGATCATACATAGGCTATGGCTACACCTTC. It translates to CATSLKDRSYIGYGYTF.

As for this clonotype: Given a much more abundant clone one base away, this may be a read error. This chain uses TRBV6-2 or TRBV6-3 with TRBJ1-2; D may be TRBD1 (6 bases). Trimming shortened V by 8 bases and J by 9 bases, and 19 bases separated the two germline ends. The CDR3 consists of 13 residues. Germline CDR1 and CDR2: MNHEY and SVGEGT. CDR3: CASGEAGEGSYTF. DNA of the CDR3: TGTGCCAGCGGTGAAGCAGGGGAAGGTAGCTACACCTTC.

This clonotype was found many times. This chain's CDR3 is CASSERGNTEAFF. The DNA for the CDR3 is TGTGCCAGCAGTGAAAGGGGAAATACTGAAGCTTTCTTT. This chain connects TRBV2 to TRBJ1-1, with a possible D match to TRBD1 (5 bases). Per germline, CDR1 SNHLY and CDR2 FYNNEI. The CDR3 totals 13 residues. The V gene lost 2 bases and the J gene lost 5 bases, with 9 bases spanning the gap. The full variable domain, in which reference TRBV2 and TRBJ1-1 provide the parts outside the CDR3, is EPEVTQTPSHQVTQMGQEVILRCVPISNHLYFYWYRQILGQKVEFLVSFYNNEISEKSEIFDDQFSVERPDGSNFTLKIRSTKLEDSAMYFCASSERGNTEAFFGQGTRLTVV.

This clonotype has more than one count but fewer than ten. The genes are TRBV7-2 and TRBJ1-5; D call uncertain. The V gene's germline CDR1 is SGHTA and CDR2 FQGNSA. The CDR3 totals 13 residues. The ends were cut back, 5 bases at V and 7 bases at J, with 12 bases in the middle. Here the CDR3 reads CASSPGWEQPQHF. The CDR3 DNA reads TGTGCCAGCAGCCCCGGTTGGGAACAGCCCCAGCATTTT.

This clonotype was counted ten times or more. This chain joins TRBV7-2 and TRBJ1-1; 9 bases fit TRBD1. There are 15 residues in the CDR3. Germline-derived CDR1 and CDR2 are SGHTA and FQGNSA. Unmatched junction bases numbered 6, after V lost 2 bases and J lost 5 bases. CDR3 in amino acids: CASSLLQGAWTEAFF. In DNA form, the CDR3 reads TGTGCCAGCAGCTTATTACAGGGGGCATGGACTGAAGCTTTCTTT.

Ten or more counts support this clonotype. The chain recombines TRBV2 with TRBJ2-7, with 8 bases matching TRBD1. Trimming cost V 1 base and J 3 bases; bases outside gene matches: 2. The CDR3 runs to 14 residues. The germline CDR1 and CDR2 sequences are SNHLY and FYNNEI. The CDR3 nucleotides are TGTGCCAGCAGTGAAGACAGGGGGAGCTACGAGCAGTACTTC. It is translated as CASSEDRGSYEQYF.

With regard to this clonotype: This may be a read error, as it is one base from a much larger clone. The chain employs TRBV11-2 and TRBJ1-5, with 12 nucleotides matching TRBD1. The CDR3 totals 16 residues. The germline CDR1 and CDR2 sequences are SGHAT and FQNNGV. V was clipped by 5 bases and J by 4 bases; unmatched bases: 6. The CDR3 DNA sequence: TGTGCCAGCAGCCCCGGGACAGGGGGCAATAATCAGCCCCAGCATTTT. It is translated as CASSPGTGGNNQPQHF. Full variable domain (outside the CDR3, taken from reference TRBV11-2 and TRBJ1-5): EAGVAQSPRYKIIEKRQSVAFWCNPISGHATLYWYQQILGQGPKLLIQFQNNGVVDDSQLPKDRFSAERLKGVDSTLKIQPAKLEDSAVYLCASSPGTGGNNQPQHFGDGTRLSIL.

The gene calls are TRBV6-4 and TRBJ2-2; TRBD2 matches at 7 bases. CDR3 length equals 14 residues. After removal of 6 bases from V and 6 bases from J, the junction contained 7 bases not matched to a gene. Germline CDR1 is MRHNA and CDR2 is SNTAGT. Here the CDR3 reads CASREGTMSGELFF. CDR3 nucleotides: TGTGCCAGCAGAGAAGGGACTATGTCCGGGGAGCTGTTTTTT.

This clonotype was counted at least ten times. The chain has TRBV27 and TRBJ2-2; D uncertain. The CDR3 consists of 17 residues. CDR1 and CDR2 from the germline V gene are MNHEY and SMNVEV (reference sequence). With 7 bases removed from V and 0 bases from J, the gap between germline ends came to 18 bases. The CDR3 loop is CASTSHEVVANTGELFF. Written as DNA, the CDR3 is TGTGCCAGCACCTCCCACGAGGTAGTGGCGAACACCGGGGAGCTGTTTTTT.